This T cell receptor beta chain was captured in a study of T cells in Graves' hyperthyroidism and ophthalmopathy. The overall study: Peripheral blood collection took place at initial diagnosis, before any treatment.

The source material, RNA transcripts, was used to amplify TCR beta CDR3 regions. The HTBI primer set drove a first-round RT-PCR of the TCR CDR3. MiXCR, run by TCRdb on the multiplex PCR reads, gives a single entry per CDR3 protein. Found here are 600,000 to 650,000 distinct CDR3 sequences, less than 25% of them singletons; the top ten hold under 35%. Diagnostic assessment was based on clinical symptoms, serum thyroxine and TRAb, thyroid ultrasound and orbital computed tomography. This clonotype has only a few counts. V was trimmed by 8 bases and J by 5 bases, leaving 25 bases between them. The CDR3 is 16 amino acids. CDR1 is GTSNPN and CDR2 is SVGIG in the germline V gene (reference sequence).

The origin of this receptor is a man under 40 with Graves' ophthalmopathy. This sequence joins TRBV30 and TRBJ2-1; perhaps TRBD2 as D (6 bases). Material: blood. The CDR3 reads CASSPARRAWDNEQFF. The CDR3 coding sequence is TGTGCCAGTAGCCCTGCCCGGAGGGCCTGGGACAATGAGCAGTTCTTC.